The 30 T cell receptor beta chains presented below share a single source sample, sequenced in a study of blood T cell repertoires in COVID-19. Repertoires were generated with immunoSEQ multiplex PCR, while TCRdb's copy carries only in-frame clones and drops some. Of tens of thousands of clones listed, about 80% were seen once; the top ten hold about 2.6%. Sequencing used peripheral blood. Receptor source: a woman between 55 and 75 years old with acute or convalescent COVID-19.

This clone was seen a single time. The V gene is TRBV15, the J gene TRBJ2-1; 12 bases are a match to TRBD2. V shed 0 bases, J shed 4 bases, and the junction held 7 bases outside the gene matches. The CDR3 runs 18 residues. Germline V CDR1 and CDR2: LNHNV, YYDKDF (reference sequence). Here the CDR3 reads CATSRDRAGLAGYNEQFF. CDR3 DNA sequence: TGTGCCACCAGCAGAGATAGGGCAGGACTAGCGGGATACAATGAGCAGTTCTTC.

This chain joins TRBV4-2 and TRBJ2-1, with TRBD2 as a possible D gene (6 bases). The CDR3 runs 16 residues. In germline, CDR1 is LGHNA, CDR2 YNFKEQ. The V and J ends lost 0 bases and 3 bases respectively, with 12 bases between them. The CDR3 sequence is CASSQDSGGVYNEQFF. DNA for the CDR3: TGTGCCAGCAGCCAAGATAGTGGCGGGGTCTACAATGAGCAGTTCTTC.

The chain couples TRBV6-1 to TRBJ2-7; TRBD2 matches at 11 bases. CDR1 is MNHNS, CDR2 SASEGT, per germline. CDR3 size: 15 residues. V lost 2 bases to trimming and J lost 0 bases; unmatched junction nucleotides: 0. CDR3 protein: CASSELAGGSYEQYF. CDR3 sequence (DNA): TGTGCCAGCAGTGAACTAGCGGGAGGCTCCTACGAGCAGTACTTC.

This chain links TRBV9 with TRBJ2-7; 11 bases line up with TRBD1. There are 15 residues in the CDR3. V trimming: 4 bases; J trimming: 4 bases; junction bases outside the gene matches: 7. CDR1 is SGDLS and CDR2 is YYNGEE in the germline V gene. CDR3 in amino acids: CASSPWTGGEYEQYF. Here the CDR3 DNA reads TGTGCCAGCAGCCCGTGGACAGGGGGCGAGTACGAGCAGTACTTC.

The V call is TRBV6-2 or TRBV6-3, the J call TRBJ2-3; possibly TRBD2 for D (6 bases). Germline V lookup: CDR1 MNHEY, CDR2 SVGEGT. This CDR3 has 15 residues. V was trimmed by 2 bases and J by 0 bases, leaving 9 bases between them. The CDR3 region is CASSYTGLSTDTQYF. CDR3 bases: TGTGCCAGCAGTTACACGGGACTGAGCACAGATACGCAGTATTTT.

This clone turned up a few times. V gene TRBV30 combines with J gene TRBJ1-1, with 10 bases identical to TRBD1. Germline V gene lookup returns CDR1 GTSNPN and CDR2 SVGIG (reference sequence). Trimming took 1 base from V and 11 from J; bases not matched to a gene: 13. The CDR3 contains 15 residues. The CDR3 nucleotides read TGTGCCTGGAGTGCAACGACAGGGGGCACGCTTCGTGCTTTCTTT. As protein: CAWSATTGGTLRAFF.

This chain uses TRBV9 with TRBJ1-3; 8 bases agree with TRBD1. CDR1 is SGDLS, CDR2 YYNGEE, per germline. The V segment lost 2 bases and the J segment 4 bases; nucleotides outside the gene matches: 8. The CDR3 totals 16 residues. The CDR3 nucleotides read TGTGCCAGCAGCGTCAGAACAGGGGGAACCGGAAACACCATATATTTT. Residues: CASSVRTGGTGNTIYF.

The rearrangement links TRBV27 to TRBJ1-5; D is unclear. CDR1 is MNHEY and CDR2 is SMNVEV in the germline V gene (reference sequence). This CDR3 is 17 amino acids long. Trimming cost V 3 bases and J 4 bases, with 19 bases left between them. CDR3 residues: CASSFSASRGANQPQHF. The CDR3 region has the DNA TGTGCCAGCAGTTTTAGCGCCAGCCGGGGAGCTAATCAGCCCCAGCATTTT.

The chain couples TRBV5-5 to TRBJ2-6; the D gene is possibly TRBD1 (5 bases). V was trimmed by 2 bases and J by 0 bases, leaving 9 bases between them. Germline V lookup: CDR1 SGHKS, CDR2 YYEKEE (reference sequence). There are 16 residues in the CDR3. For the CDR3, the DNA is TGTGCCAGCAGCTTTGACAGTTACTCTGGGGCCAACGTCCTGACTTTC. Translated, it gives CASSFDSYSGANVLTF.

The J gene is TRBJ1-1, the V gene TRBV14, with a weak D call TRBD1 (5 bases). The CDR3 has 13 residues. V shed 5 bases and J shed 1 base, with 8 bases lying between them. CDR1 is SGHDN and CDR2 is FVKESK in the germline V gene. CDR3 region: CASSSDRNTEAFF. CDR3 DNA: TGTGCCAGCAGCTCCGACAGGAACACTGAAGCTTTCTTT. Combining the CDR3 with reference TRBV14 and TRBJ1-1 gives the whole variable domain EAGVTQFPSHSVIEKGQTVTLRCDPISGHDNLYWYRRVMGKEIKFLLHFVKESKQDESGMPNNRFLAERTGGTYSTLKVQPAELEDSGVYFCASSSDRNTEAFFGQGTRLTVV.

This chain links TRBV18 with TRBJ2-5; D unclear. V shed 4 bases and J shed 4 bases, with 13 bases lying between them. The CDR3 loop spans 14 amino acids. The germline V gene encodes CDR1 KGHSH and CDR2 LQKENI. The chain's CDR3 is CASSQTTGGETQYF. The DNA of the CDR3 is TGTGCCAGCTCACAAACCACGGGTGGAGAGACCCAGTACTTC. Together with reference TRBV18 and TRBJ2-5, the CDR3 gives the full variable domain: NAGVMQNPRHLVRRRGQEARLRCSPMKGHSHVYWYRQLPEEGLKFMVYLQKENIIDESGMPKERFSAEFPKEGPSILRIQQVVRGDSAAYFCASSQTTGGETQYFGPGTRLLVL.

This clone appeared a few times. The chain couples TRBV9 to TRBJ1-1, with TRBD1 matching over 7 bases. Germline CDR1 reads SGDLS; CDR2 reads YYNGEE. Trimming took 3 bases from V and 4 from J; bases not matched to a gene: 0. The length of the CDR3 is 12 residues. CDR3 DNA sequence: TGTGCCAGCAGCGCAGGGGGCACTGAAGCTTTCTTT. Amino acids: CASSAGGTEAFF.

This clone was found a few times. The chain employs TRBV5-6 and TRBJ2-3; 12 nucleotides match TRBD1. Unmatched junction bases numbered 7, after V lost 2 bases and J lost 3 bases. This CDR3 is built from 17 residues. From germline, CDR1 is SGHDT and CDR2 YYEEEE. This chain's CDR3 is CASSFPGQGARTDTQYF. In nucleotides, the CDR3 is TGTGCCAGCAGCTTCCCGGGACAGGGGGCGAGAACAGATACGCAGTATTTT.

In this sample, this clone turned up a few times. The chain couples TRBV2 to TRBJ1-4, with D unclear. Germline V gives CDR1 SNHLY, CDR2 FYNNEI. V lost 4 bases, J lost 8 bases, and 11 bases lay in between. The length of the CDR3 is 13 residues. CDR3 coding DNA: TGTGCCAGCAGTGCATCGGGGAGGGAAAAACTGTTTTTT. Its protein is CASSASGREKLFF.

This clone was seen once. This chain joins TRBV19 and TRBJ1-1; a weak D match, TRBD1 (5 bases). CDR1 LNHDA and CDR2 SQIVND come from the germline V gene (reference sequence). The length of the CDR3 is 15 residues. V dropped 3 bases and J dropped 3 bases, with 14 bases sitting between them. The CDR3 loop reads CASSMGLGWDTEAFF. DNA of the CDR3: TGTGCCAGTAGTATGGGGCTGGGCTGGGACACTGAAGCTTTCTTT.

The V gene is TRBV24-1, the J gene TRBJ1-5; 7 bases line up with TRBD1. The CDR3 has 15 residues. The J segment lost 5 bases and the V segment lost 2 bases, leaving 5 bases of the junction unmatched. Germline CDR1 KGHDR, CDR2 SFDVKD. CDR3 DNA: TGTGCCACCAGTGATTCTTCAGGGGGGTATCAGCCCCAGCATTTT. Amino acids: CATSDSSGGYQPQHF.

This sequence joins TRBV6-5 and TRBJ1-2; D remains ambiguous. The V gene lost 0 bases and the J gene lost 4 bases, with 15 bases spanning the gap. The CDR3 consists of 16 residues. Germline V gene data show CDR1 as MNHEY and CDR2 as SVGAGI. The CDR3 sequence is CASSYSVYPGSYGYTF. In nucleotides, the CDR3 is TGTGCCAGCAGTTACTCGGTATATCCGGGGAGCTATGGCTACACCTTC.

The CDR3 nucleotides are TGTGCCAGCAGCATCCGGGACAGGGGTTATAGCAATCAGCCCCAGCATTTT. Its protein is CASSIRDRGYSNQPQHF. The chain is built from TRBV21-1 and TRBJ1-5; the listed D gene, TRBD1, was not tested against the DNA. TRBV21-1 is marked as a pseudogene. This CDR3 contains 17 residues.

The chain links TRBV5-6 to TRBJ2-7; 14 bases map to TRBD2. Germline loops: CDR1 SGHDT, CDR2 YYEEEE. This CDR3 is built from 17 residues. V was clipped by 4 bases and J by 3 bases; unmatched bases: 9. The DNA for the CDR3 is TGTGCCAGCAGCACTCCGGGACTAGCGGGAGTACACTACGAGCAGTACTTC. It is translated as CASSTPGLAGVHYEQYF.

The rearrangement links TRBV28 to TRBJ1-2, with D maybe TRBD1 (6 bases). The germline V gene encodes CDR1 MDHEN and CDR2 SYDVKM. Trimming took 6 bases from V and 4 from J, leaving 12 bases between them. The CDR3 length is 13 residues. The CDR3 region is CASSFSGAYGYTF. CDR3 DNA sequence: TGTGCCAGCAGCTTTTCAGGGGCCTATGGCTACACCTTC.

Only one count was recorded for this clone. The chain is built from TRBV11-1 and TRBJ1-1; D is possibly TRBD1 (5 bases). Trimming pared 5 bases from V and 1 base from J, leaving 17 bases between. This CDR3 contains 16 residues. Germline values: CDR1 SGHAT, CDR2 FQDESV (reference sequence). Here the CDR3 reads CASSHPSPGGNTEAFF. The CDR3 DNA reads as TGTGCCAGCAGCCACCCAAGCCCGGGGGGGAACACTGAAGCTTTCTTT.

To note about this clone: Its ends do not fully match the called genes, so a read error is possible. The chain joins TRBV12-3 or TRBV12-4 to TRBJ2-1; D is uncertain. CDR3 length: 10 residues. CDR3 region: CASSFKQFVF. CDR3 DNA sequence: TGTGCCAGCAGTTTCAAACAATTTGTCTTC.

The rearrangement joins TRBV10-3 to TRBJ2-7; D is possibly TRBD1 (6 bases). The germline gives CDR1 ENHRY, CDR2 SYGVKD. This CDR3 comprises 15 residues. V was shortened by 6 bases and J by 5 bases, with 20 bases between the two germline ends. CDR3 amino acids: CAIRGSTGFVDEQYF. The DNA for the CDR3 is TGTGCCATCAGAGGTAGTACAGGGTTTGTCGACGAGCAGTACTTC.

The rearrangement links TRBV7-9 to TRBJ2-5, with 8 bases matching TRBD2. Trimming took 0 bases from V and 4 from J; bases not matched to a gene: 4. The germline CDR1 and CDR2 sequences are SEHNR and FQNEAQ (reference sequence). The CDR3 extends over 15 amino acids. The CDR3 bases are TGTGCCAGCAGCTTAGCGAGCGGGGGCTCAGAGACCCAGTACTTC. Translation: CASSLASGGSETQYF.

The chain combines TRBV7-2 with TRBJ2-1, with D possibly matching TRBD1 (5 bases). This CDR3 spans 13 amino acids. Per the germline V gene, CDR1 is SGHTA and CDR2 is FQGNSA. V was trimmed by 5 bases and J by 7 bases, leaving 12 bases between them. The DNA for the CDR3 is TGTGCCAGCAGCCTCCAAAAGGGGAATGAGCAGTTCTTC. Encoded protein: CASSLQKGNEQFF.

This clone was observed once. This chain joins TRBV15 and TRBJ1-4; a possible D gene is TRBD1 (5 bases). Trimming took off 0 bases at V and 8 bases at J, with 13 bases between the two ends. CDR1 and CDR2 from the germline V gene are LNHNV and YYDKDF (reference sequence). The CDR3 contains 15 residues. The CDR3 protein is CATSRDKGMNEKLFF. CDR3 sequence (DNA): TGTGCCACCAGCAGAGATAAGGGGATGAACGAAAAACTGTTTTTT.

The rearrangement links TRBV29-1 to TRBJ2-5, with 8 bases matching TRBD2. Germline V gives CDR1 SQVTM, CDR2 ANQGSEA. V trimming: 7 bases; J trimming: 4 bases; junction bases outside the gene matches: 14. The CDR3 sequence is 15 residues long. The CDR3 loop is CSARESGSTRETQYF. CDR3 in DNA: TGCAGCGCTCGAGAAAGCGGGAGTACCCGAGAGACCCAGTACTTC.

The V gene is TRBV30, the J gene TRBJ2-3; 8 positions agree with TRBD2. This CDR3 region has 15 residues. Looked up from germline, CDR1 is GTSNPN and CDR2 is SVGIG (reference sequence). The V gene end was trimmed by 1 base and the J gene end by 1 base; junction bases not matched to a gene: 4. The CDR3 DNA reads as TGTGCCTGGAGTGGGACTAGCCGGGGCACAGATACGCAGTATTTT. Translated, it gives CAWSGTSRGTDTQYF.

The gene calls are TRBV5-6 and TRBJ1-3, with D hard to call. Trimming took 0 bases from V and 0 from J, leaving 10 bases between them. CDR3 length: 16 amino acids. In germline, CDR1 is SGHDT, CDR2 YYEEEE. CDR3 region: CASSLGLRSSGNTIYF. CDR3 DNA sequence: TGTGCCAGCAGCTTGGGGCTTCGAAGCTCTGGAAACACCATATATTTT.

This clone was seen a single time. This chain joins TRBV4-1 and TRBJ1-5; D is possibly TRBD1 (5 bases). Germline-derived CDR1 and CDR2 are MGHRA and YSYEKL. The V and J ends lost 1 base and 5 bases respectively, with 15 bases between them. This CDR3 is 16 amino acids long. The DNA for the CDR3 is TGCGCCAGCAGCCAAGGGGAGGGACCCACGGATCAGCCCCAGCATTTT. Its translation: CASSQGEGPTDQPQHF.